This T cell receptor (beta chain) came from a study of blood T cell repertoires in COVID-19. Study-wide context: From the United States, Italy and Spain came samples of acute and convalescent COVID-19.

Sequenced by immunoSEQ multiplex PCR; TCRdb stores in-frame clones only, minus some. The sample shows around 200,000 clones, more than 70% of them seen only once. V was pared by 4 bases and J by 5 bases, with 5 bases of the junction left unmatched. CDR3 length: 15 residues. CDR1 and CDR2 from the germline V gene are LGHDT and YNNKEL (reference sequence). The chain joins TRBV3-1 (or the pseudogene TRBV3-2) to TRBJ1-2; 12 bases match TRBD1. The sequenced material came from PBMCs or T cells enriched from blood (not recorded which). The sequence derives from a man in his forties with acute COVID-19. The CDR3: CASSLGTGGRYGYTF. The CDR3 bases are TGTGCCAGCAGCCTCGGGACAGGGGGCCGGTATGGCTACACCTTC.